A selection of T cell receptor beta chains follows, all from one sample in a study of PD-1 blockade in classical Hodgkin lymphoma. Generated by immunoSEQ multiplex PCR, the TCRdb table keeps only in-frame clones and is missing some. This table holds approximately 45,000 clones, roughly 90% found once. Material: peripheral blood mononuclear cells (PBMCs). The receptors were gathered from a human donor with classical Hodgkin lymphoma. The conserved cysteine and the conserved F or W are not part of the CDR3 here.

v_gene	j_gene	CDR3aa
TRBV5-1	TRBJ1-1	ASSLERFQGKTEAF
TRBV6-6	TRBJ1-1	ASMVGRNTEAF
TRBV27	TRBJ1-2	ASSPTGTLYGYT
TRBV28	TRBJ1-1	ASSVPGAVTEAF
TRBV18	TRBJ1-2	ASSLLEESVYGYT
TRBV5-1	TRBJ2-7	ASRLTGDSYEQY
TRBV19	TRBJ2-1	ASSIQGDNYNEQF
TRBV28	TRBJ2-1	ASSLRLGAWDDGEQF
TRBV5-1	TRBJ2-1	ASSRSGSSKNEQF
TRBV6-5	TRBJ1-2	ASSYSQGGLA
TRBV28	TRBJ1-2	ASLSRDEGRGYT
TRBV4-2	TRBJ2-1	ASSQDYTSSYNEQF
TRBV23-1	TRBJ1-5	ASSQRNGRHILGLSNQPQH
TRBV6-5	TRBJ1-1	ASIYRIASNTEAF
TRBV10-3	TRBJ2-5	AIRDPEGETQY
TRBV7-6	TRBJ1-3	ASSPRGEAGNTIY
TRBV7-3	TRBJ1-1	ASSFTALNTEAF
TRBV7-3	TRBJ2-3	ASSLGSSTDTQY
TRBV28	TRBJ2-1	ASSLGAAGSPTYNEQF
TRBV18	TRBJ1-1	ASSQGNTEAF
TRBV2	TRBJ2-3	ASGLAGTDTQY
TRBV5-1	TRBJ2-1	ASSLAGSSGREGQF
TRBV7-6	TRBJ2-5	ASSPRTLQETQY
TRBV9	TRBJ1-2	ASSARDRASFGYT
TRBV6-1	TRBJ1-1	ASSGRTGGRNTEAF
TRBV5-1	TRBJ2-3	ASSLDGRLAEVTDTQY
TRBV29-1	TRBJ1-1	SVGAAEAF
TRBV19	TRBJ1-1	ASISGVRWTEAF
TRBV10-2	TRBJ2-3	ASRNGGRGVTDTQY
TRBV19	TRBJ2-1	ASSISPSWNEQF
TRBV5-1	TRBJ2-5	ASRSLETQY
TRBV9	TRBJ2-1	ASSVYPGEQF
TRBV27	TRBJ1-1	ASSFAGGEGTEAF
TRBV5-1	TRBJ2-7	ASSLATGRSYEQY
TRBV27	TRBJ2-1	ASFSPLAGEANEQF
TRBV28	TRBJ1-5	ASSRPGYSNQPQH
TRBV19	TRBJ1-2	ASSFDRGYT
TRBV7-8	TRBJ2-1	ASSLAAGTRAYNEQF